This T cell receptor beta chain was obtained from a study of T cell changes during pregnancy in multiple sclerosis. The repertoire was sequenced with immunoSEQ multiplex PCR; TCRdb's copy has only in-frame clones and lacks some. The sample consists of fewer than 50,000 clones, approximately 94% of them appearing once. Trimming removed 4 bases at V and 0 bases at J, with 13 bases between. The germline V gene encodes CDR1 SEHNR and CDR2 FQNEAQ (reference sequence). This CDR3 has 16 residues. The source material was CD8+ T cells from peripheral blood mononuclear cells, sampled in the first trimester of pregnancy. This clonotype was obtained from a female donor with multiple sclerosis, enrolled in a pregnancy study. The V and J genes are TRBV7-9 and TRBJ1-5; D may be TRBD1 (6 bases). The CDR3 nucleotides read TGTGCCAGCAGCTCCTCGGACAGAGATAGCAATCAGCCCCAGCATTTT. It specifies CASSSSDRDSNQPQHF.